This T cell receptor beta chain was profiled in a study of long-term antiretroviral therapy in people with HIV. Notes on this clone: The target antigen is unknown.

General study findings and limits: Subsequent to ART, diversity was augmented yet persisted below that of transplant donor controls.

immunoSEQ v3.0 was run at survey level. Data came from immunoSEQ multiplex PCR; TCRdb stores just in-frame clones and leaves some out. The sample has about 30,000 clones, 95% seen once. This CDR3 is built from 12 residues. The germline V and J ends were trimmed by 9 bases and 2 bases, with 11 bases remaining between them. Germline CDR1 and CDR2: MNHEY and SMNVEV (reference sequence). The sequence was collected from a man aged 25 to 40 with HIV. The J gene is TRBJ2-7, the V gene TRBV27, with D unresolved. The sample here was unsorted PBMCs, taken 5.3 years after starting antiretroviral therapy. For the CDR3, the DNA is TGTGCCAGTAGGGATTTCACCTACGAGCAGTACTTC. This encodes CASRDFTYEQYF.